This record covers a single T cell receptor beta chain. No cognate antigen has been identified for it. Qualities for individual bases were not recorded, and no much larger clone is one base off. The CDR3 spans 16 residues, from the cysteine through the phenylalanine. Only the CDR3 part of the read is kept: 48 bases, read in frame from the first base. V loses 0 bases of germline sequence and J loses 5 bases, and the interval between the two ends is 12 bases. Via the germline V gene, CDR1 is SGHRS and CDR2 YFSETQ. The library was obtained by the immunoSEQ multiplex PCR assay. The multiplex PCR relied on a mix of 60 forward primers for TCR Vbeta segments and 13 reverse primers for TCR Jbeta segments. A multiplex PCR assay on genomic DNA amplified the CDR3 region of rearranged TCR beta genes. The amplified TCR beta libraries were sequenced on the Illumina HiSeq System as 87-base-pair reads. The study's own analysis went as follows. In a later analysis, around 80 million unique TCR beta chains were counted across the roughly 670 repertoires, and roughly 10 million of these chains were shared by at least two donors. A nearest-neighbor algorithm error-corrected the raw reads and collapsed the reads into unique sequences, merging closely related sequences to remove PCR and sequencing errors. To assign V, D and J gene segments, CDR3 sequences were aligned to IMGT reference sequences. Each retained sequence needed at least a six-nucleotide match to both a V gene segment and a J gene segment. Rearrangements were classified as productive when the CDR3 lacked stop codons and remained in frame with V and J, and all other rearrangements were classified as non-productive. CDR3 was defined by IMGT convention, running from the second conserved V-encoded cysteine to the conserved J-encoded phenylalanine. The earlier analysis of about 620 of the donors excluded sequences that lacked an unambiguous match to a single V gene segment. In an earlier analysis of 587 of the donors, a V segment was called functional when productive rearrangements were above 56.7%, and segregating when the standard deviation between donors exceeded 5%. To diagnose cytomegalovirus status from the catalog of TCR beta chain sequences, a statistical classification framework was built. In a later analysis, V and J genes were assigned by comparing TCR nucleotide sequences against IMGT/GENE-DB human TR gene sequences. In a later analysis, CDR3 sequences and most-parsimonious VDJ recombination scenarios were assigned using the TCRdist pipeline. In a later analysis, each TCR beta chain was defined by its CDR3 amino acid sequence together with its V-gene family, and reads lacking a unique V-gene family were excluded. A later analysis removed roughly 590 highly shared, low-generation-probability nucleotide sequences to deal with suspected cross-contamination and a sequencing artifact. For each public chain, a later analysis derived a clonal expansion index from normalized ranks of inferred template counts within each repertoire. A later analysis computed generation probabilities with a VDJ recombination model fitted to out-of-frame rearrangements, and checked the results against IGoR. In a later analysis, TCR-TCR, TCR-HLA and TCR-CMV co-occurrence was scored with hypergeometric tests, and a repertoire-size bias correction was applied to TCR pairs. False discovery rates were estimated in a later analysis by permuting HLA or CMV assignments 20 times. In a later analysis, co-occurring TCRs were grouped with DBSCAN, and TCRdist sequence similarity was added when clustering was performed within HLA-allele-positive subsets. Repertoires with fewer than 30,000 or more than 120,000 public chains, plus five repertoires with anomalous nucleotide sharing, were excluded from co-occurrence clustering. TCRdb holds this immuneACCESS table with in-frame rearrangements only. Some clones are missing; in checked studies, unresolved V genes explain under half, and the rest has no known cause. That table supplies the V and J calls and clone size; D and trimming were determined from the DNA. Present in this sample are 74,000 or so clones, around 75% of which were seen just once. In total, the top ten clones hold 5.5% to 8.5% of the sample.

The cohort comprised around 700 healthy bone marrow donors. At the time of sampling, all cohort members were nominally healthy, though unrecorded immune exposures were likely present. The donor was CMV seronegative and belonged to the group of several hundred seronegative cohort members. A peripheral blood sample was collected from each donor, and TCR beta sequencing was performed on peripheral blood mononuclear cells. The Qiagen DNeasy Blood Extraction Kit was used to extract genomic DNA from the blood cell samples. The source of the sample is a study of cytomegalovirus exposure and HLA in healthy donors (dated by TCRdb to about 2017). The study in broad terms: According to an earlier analysis of around 600 of the donors, 150 million to 200 million T cells yielded some 110 million unique TCR beta sequences and 250 to 350 Gb of sequence data. An early release that covered fewer than 750 HLA-typed donors contained approximately 300 gigabases of sequencing data and 75 million to 100 million unique TCR sequences. Four or five DR-DQ haplotypes were handled as single units for association and clustering because linkage in the cohort was strong. On average, around 230,000 unique TCR beta nucleotide sequences were sequenced per donor among 398 genotyped donors of the cohort, with around 19% of those sequences being non-productive. The study aimed to test whether signatures of past pathogen exposure could be identified by cataloging public T cell receptors. In a later genetic analysis, genome-wide SNP genotypes for about 55% of the 666 donors were used, and that subset was treated as a discovery cohort. The number of typed donors differed by locus: about 620-640 for A, B, C, DRB1 and DQB1; approximately 520 for DQA1; around 580 for DPA1; and some 450 for DPB1. Donor age, sex, ethnicity and CMV serostatus were compiled alongside the repertoire data. Every repertoire in the discovery cohort had been generated on one and the same sequencing platform. In an earlier analysis of 500 to 650 of the donors, high-throughput TCR beta sequencing was used to judge whether each TCR beta V gene segment behaved as functional or pseudogenic. High-throughput TCR immunosequencing, statistical association of individual TCRs with disease status, and machine learning were combined to predict cytomegalovirus infection status. HLA typing covered class I and class II loci at four-digit resolution. Among the roughly 380 genotyped donors, around 81% belonged to the genetic ancestry cluster associated with self-reported Caucasian donors. A later analysis re-examined previously published TCR beta repertoires from over 500 donors and added high-resolution HLA genotyping to investigate patterns of TCR occurrence. The T cell repertoires of 666 subjects were profiled by immunosequencing and related to cytomegalovirus serostatus. Besides the first cohort of more than 650 subjects, a separate validation cohort made up of over a hundred different subjects was used. In the later analysis, no new phenotypic data were used to find candidate immune exposures; instead, reliance was placed on TCR beta sequences and their occurrence across donors. Results and caveats for the whole study, not just this receptor: In a later analysis, HLA-associated TCR beta chains were found to be more clonally expanded and to have lower generation probabilities than equally common non-associated chains. According to a later analysis, TCR association rates differed among HLA loci, with DRB1 alleles showing the most associated TCRs and HLA-C alleles showing the fewest. The presence/absence analyses assumed that sequencing depth was roughly uniform across donors, and that assumption may not be true. A further reported finding was that TCR beta sequences accurately predicted the HLA-A and HLA-B alleles for most subjects in the first cohort. While some public TCRs were present in many individuals, most TCR sequences turned up only very rarely across donors. Because the 87-base-pair reads could not distinguish some IMGT-functional V segments, including TRBV6-2 and TRBV6-3, those segments were excluded. According to a later analysis, parvovirus B19, influenza, CMV and Epstein-Barr virus appeared linked to several top co-occurrence clusters. A cluster of highly shared sequence variants was judged likely to be a technical artifact of the sequencing pipeline. In this cohort, only TCR beta chains were sequenced, and detectable features were limited by the absence of alpha or paired-chain data. The study listed 164 TCR beta chains as associated with cytomegalovirus. In an earlier analysis of some 550 of the donors, most TCR beta V segments were observed in productive rearrangements about 87% or about 30% of the time, broadly matching IMGT annotations. The authors suggested that the approach could potentially be extended to other disease states and immunological phenotypes. A few of the identified cytomegalovirus-associated TCR beta chains were confirmed in vitro to be specific for cytomegalovirus antigens. Most CMV-associated TCR beta chains appeared to be HLA-restricted in a later analysis, and the HLA associations seemed to be driven largely by CMV exposure. Because counts were too low, 15 to 20 rarely observed V segments, including chromosome 9 orphons, were excluded from the earlier analysis of several hundred of the donors. The classifier was reported to diagnose cytomegalovirus status with high specificity and sensitivity in both the original cohort and the validation cohort. The only immune exposure information available for the cohort was CMV serostatus. Because some donors lacked HLA typing at each locus, the association tests relied only on the typed subset. Correlated functional status among segregating V segments might be attributable to linkage disequilibrium, but an unknown experimental factor could not be ruled out. Strong co-occurrence of HLA alleles, especially DR and DQ, made assigning TCR associations to individual alleles difficult. V-gene and J-gene trimming of TCR beta chains was associated with a missense DCLRE1C variant in a later genetic analysis, and the association was replicated in an independent cohort. Specific HLA alleles were associated with about 17,000 TCR beta sequences at a false discovery rate of 0.05 in a later analysis. According to a later genetic analysis, donors in an Asian-associated ancestry cluster had fewer N-insertions in productive TCRs than the roughly 670-donor mean.

The sequence came from a woman in her thirties or forties in good health and CMV-seronegative. Sequences were obtained from PBMCs. The chain employs TRBV5-1 and TRBJ1-6; confidence is insufficient to name the D gene. The CDR3 protein is CASSLVPEADNSPLHF. At the DNA level, the sequence is TGCGCCAGCAGCTTGGTTCCAGAGGCCGATAATTCACCCCTCCACTTT.